This T cell receptor (beta chain) was sequenced during a study of blood T cells in healthy people across ages. Study at large: About one barcoded beta molecule per two T cells was captured by template switching.

The study, taken as a whole, reports: Both naive CD4+ cell counts and diversity were greater in long-lived donors than in aged donors. TCR beta diversity tracked closely with naive T cell percentage.

Primed by a sample-barcoded 5' primer and a J-beta primer mix, a second PCR proceeded for 7 to 11 cycles. A tag from a template-switch adaptor with 12 random nucleotides marked each cDNA molecule. Each CDR3 protein gets one entry after TCRdb re-called the 5' RACE reads with MiXCR. The sample comprises around 1.1 million distinct CDR3 sequences, about two fifths of which are singletons, and 13% rests with the top ten. CDR3 length: 13 amino acids. CDR1 is MNHEY, CDR2 SVGAGI, per germline. V lost 2 bases to trimming and J lost 3 bases, with 7 bases between them. As regards this clonotype: Its antigen remains unidentified.

V gene TRBV6-5 combines with J gene TRBJ1-1; unclear D gene. Specimen: blood. This receptor was identified in a man younger than 35 in good health. CDR3 coding DNA: TGTGCCAGCAGTTACGGCAGGTACACTGAAGCTTTCTTT. Translation: CASSYGRYTEAFF.